This record concerns one TCR beta chain sequence. The sample is drawn from a study of blood T cell repertoires in COVID-19. Study-wide context: Acute and convalescent COVID-19 samples came from the United States, Italy and Spain. The cDNA or gDNA used as material had been derived from T cells, B-cell-depleted T cells, or PBMCs.

With 5 bases removed from V and 9 bases from J, the gap between germline ends came to 17 bases. Per the germline V gene, CDR1 is SEHNR and CDR2 is FQNEAQ (reference sequence). The CDR3 covers 15 residues. As processed by the authors: Amplification with reference gene primers provided the estimates of nucleated cell counts. Clones were sequenced by immunoSEQ multiplex PCR, and TCRdb holds only the in-frame ones, with some missing. The V and J calls and clone size come from that table; D and trimming were worked out from the DNA. The sample has around 150,000 clones, 80% to 90% seen once; the top ten hold 2% to 2.5%.

The sequence was obtained from a man aged 50-59 years with active COVID-19. Sample: peripheral blood. This chain connects TRBV7-9 to TRBJ1-6; maybe TRBD1 (6 bases). The CDR3 spells CASSPWGHYRSPLHF. CDR3 bases: TGTGCCAGCAGCCCCTGGGGGCACTATCGTTCACCCCTCCACTTT.